This T cell receptor (beta chain) was identified during a study of T-cell memory formation after mild COVID-19. Background on the study: The study found TCR clusters largely donor specific.

UMIs and sample barcodes were carried by the TCR alpha and TCR beta cDNA libraries that 5'RACE produced using constant-segment primers. TCRdb recomputed calls from the 5' RACE reads with MiXCR, one row per CDR3 protein. The sample carries approximately 240,000 distinct CDR3 sequences, 16% recorded once. Whole-study findings and limits: Day 15 to 85 contractors were CD4/CD8 balanced; later expanders leaned CD4+.

A note on this clonotype: Its antigen remains unknown.

The length of the CDR3 is 13 residues. Germline trimming cut 6 bases from V and 8 bases from J; bases unmatched to any gene: 8. The germline CDR1 and CDR2 sequences are MNHNS and SASEGT. The sequence was collected from a man younger than 35 who had mild COVID-19 (a few samples of this study predate the infection). Cell type and time point are not known. The sequencing sample was made of PBMCs or a T cell subset sorted from them (not recorded which). The chain combines TRBV6-1 with TRBJ1-2; 8 bases match TRBD1. CDR3 sequence (DNA): TGTGCCAGCAGCGAGACAGGGGATGGAGGCTACACCTTC. This encodes CASSETGDGGYTF.